These T cell receptor beta chains were read from a single sample in a study of T cells in Graves' hyperthyroidism and ophthalmopathy. TCRdb called the multiplex PCR reads again in MiXCR, with one record for every CDR3 protein. The sample lists under 400,000 distinct CDR3 sequences, roughly 20% occurring once. Sequencing input: blood. Source of these receptors: a woman between 40 and 55 years old with Graves' ophthalmopathy. Each CDR3 is given with its conserved first and last residue. The order of the fields is D gene, clone size, V gene, J gene, CDR3 DNA, CDR3 protein. D genes are given only for firm matches. Size is stated for part of the rows, as once, few or many counts, or as a class when the clone is expanded.

TRBD2	many	TRBV7-2	TRBJ2-7	TGTGCCAGCAGCGGAGCGGGAGGGTTCTTCTACGAGCAGTACTTC	CASSGAGGFFYEQYF
.	many	TRBV5-1	TRBJ1-1	TGCGCCAGCAGCCGGGGCGACATGAGCATGAACACTGAAGCTTTCTTT	CASSRGDMSMNTEAFF
.	.	TRBV6-1	TRBJ1-5	TGTGCCAGCAGTCCTTTACAGGGTAACAATCAGCCCCAGCATTTT	CASSPLQGNNQPQHF
TRBD2	many	TRBV28	TRBJ2-7	TGTGCCAGCGGACTAGCGGGACTGTACGAGCAGTACTTC	CASGLAGLYEQYF
.	few	TRBV3-1	TRBJ1-1	TGTACCAGCAGCCAAGAACCCCGGACAGTAAGCACTGAAGCTTTCTTT	CTSSQEPRTVSTEAFF
.	many	TRBV6-1	TRBJ2-7	TGTGCCAGCAGGACCAATGGGGAGCAGTACTTC	CASRTNGEQYF
.	many	TRBV5-5	TRBJ2-7	TGTGCCAGCAGCTTGTTAGGTACCGAGCAGTACTTC	CASSLLGTEQYF
.	.	TRBV6-1	TRBJ1-2	TGTGCCAGCAAAATAGCGGGTCAGGACAGTCCCTATGGCTACACCTTC	CASKIAGQDSPYGYTF
.	few	TRBV4-1	TRBJ2-2	TGCGCCAGCAGCCAAAGGGGGGTTACCGGGGAGCTGTTTTTT	CASSQRGVTGELFF
TRBD2	many	TRBV13	TRBJ2-7	TGTGCCAGCAGCTCCCATATGCTAGCGGGAGTGCGCTACGAGCAGTACTTC	CASSSHMLAGVRYEQYF
TRBD1	many	TRBV29-1	TRBJ2-7	TGCAGCGTGGCGGGACAGGAGACCTACGAGCAGTACTTC	CSVAGQETYEQYF
.	many	TRBV28	TRBJ2-7	TGTGCCAGCAGTTTTGGGGGTCAGAGCTACGAGCAGTACTTC	CASSFGGQSYEQYF
.	few	TRBV4-2	TRBJ2-2	TGTGCCAGCAGCCAGCTTACAGGAGGGCCGGGCGGGGAGCTGTTTTTT	CASSQLTGGPGGELFF
.	.	TRBV12-3/TRBV12-4	TRBJ1-1	TGTGCCAGCCTATCAGGGTACACTGAAGCTTTCTTT	CASLSGYTEAFF
.	many	TRBV12-3/TRBV12-4	TRBJ1-3	TGTGCCAGCAGTTTTGGGCAGACGCTAAGCTCTGGAAACACCATATATTTT	CASSFGQTLSSGNTIYF
.	many	TRBV2	TRBJ1-1	TGTGCCACCAAAAAAGGGGACACTGAAGCTTTCTTT	CATKKGDTEAFF
TRBD1	.	TRBV24-1	TRBJ1-6	TGTGCCACCAGCACAGGGGTCGAAAATTCACCCCTCCACTTT	CATSTGVENSPLHF
TRBD1	.	TRBV6-1	TRBJ2-5	TGTGCCAGCAGGGAGGGACAGGGGGCTTGGGAGACCCAGTACTTC	CASREGQGAWETQYF
TRBD2	many	TRBV6-5	TRBJ2-7	TGTGCCAGCGACCAGCGGGAGGGTTCCTACGAGCAGTACTTC	CASDQREGSYEQYF
.	many	TRBV15	TRBJ2-7	TGTGCCACCAGCAGAGATCTGGCCGGAGACGAGCAGTACTTC	CATSRDLAGDEQYF
.	few	TRBV3-1	TRBJ2-7	TGTGCCAGCAGCCAAGAGTCGGGGGCCACCTACGAGCAGTACTTC	CASSQESGATYEQYF
.	.	TRBV28	TRBJ2-7	TGTGCCAGCAGTCCCTTGACTCGCGAGCAGTACTTC	CASSPLTREQYF
TRBD1	many	TRBV6-1	TRBJ1-2	TGTGCCAGCAGTGAACAGGGGGGCATCTATGGCTACACCTTC	CASSEQGGIYGYTF
.	many	TRBV27	TRBJ2-7	TGTGCCAGCAGTTTATGGGGGAGTTTGGGATACGAGCAGTACTTC	CASSLWGSLGYEQYF
.	many	TRBV6-4	TRBJ1-3	TGTGCCAGCAGTCCACGGGCCAAGATGAGCTCTGGAAACACCATATATTTT	CASSPRAKMSSGNTIYF
.	.	TRBV18	TRBJ1-1	TGTGCCAGCTCTCCGGAAGGAGCTTACACTGAAGCTTTCTTT	CASSPEGAYTEAFF
TRBD1	many	TRBV28	TRBJ1-6	TGTGCCAGCAGTTTGGATTACCCCCCGGGACAGATTAATTCACCCCTCCACTTT	CASSLDYPPGQINSPLHF
.	few	TRBV4-3	TRBJ1-6	TGCGCCAGCAGCCAAGAGAGCAAAGGGCTAACTTCACCCCTCCACTTT	CASSQESKGLTSPLHF
TRBD1	many	TRBV7-2	TRBJ1-1	TGTGCCAGCAGCCCCCAGGGGACAGTTGCCGGCACTGAAGCTTTCTTT	CASSPQGTVAGTEAFF
TRBD1	many	TRBV27	TRBJ1-1	TGTGCCAGCAGGCCTAATTACCAGACAGGGGGTACTGAAGCTTTCTTT	CASRPNYQTGGTEAFF
.	many	TRBV7-8	TRBJ2-5	TGTGCCAGCAGCTTAGGACTAGTAGTAGAGACCCAGTACTTC	CASSLGLVVETQYF
TRBD1	.	TRBV6-1	TRBJ1-5	TGTGCCAGCAGGACCGGGACAGAAAATCAGCCCCAGCATTTT	CASRTGTENQPQHF
TRBD1	.	TRBV27	TRBJ2-4	TGTGCCAGCAGGTACAGGGGGCGCGGGGTCAACATTCAGTACTTC	CASRYRGRGVNIQYF
.	many	TRBV30	TRBJ2-2	TGTGCCTGGAGTTTTACCGGGGAGCTGTTTTTT	CAWSFTGELFF
TRBD1	many	TRBV7-2	TRBJ1-1	TGTGCCAGCAGCTTATCGCAGGGGGCCATGAACACTGAAGCTTTCTTT	CASSLSQGAMNTEAFF
.	few	TRBV5-1	TRBJ2-7	TGCGCCAGCAGCTCCTACTATAGGACAGTTTCCTACGAGCAGTACTTC	CASSSYYRTVSYEQYF
TRBD1	.	TRBV6-5	TRBJ1-5	TGTGCCAGCAGTATACGACAGGGTGGCCAGCCCCAGCATTTT	CASSIRQGGQPQHF
.	many	TRBV6-1	TRBJ1-1	TGTGCCAGCACTGCGGACAGTATGAACACTGAAGCTTTCTTT	CASTADSMNTEAFF
.	many	TRBV20-1	TRBJ2-6	TGCAGTGCTAGCTCTGGGGCCAACGTCCTGACTTTC	CSASSGANVLTF